The rows below give T cell receptor beta chains drawn from one sample of a study of T cell responses to AZD1222 COVID-19 vaccine. Libraries were prepared by immunoSEQ multiplex PCR; TCRdb keeps only in-frame clonotypes and omits some of them. The table has about 99,000 clones, 90% to 95% seen once. The sequencing here drew on peripheral blood, taken on day 0 of AZD1222 vaccination. The origin of the receptors is an adult in good health. The CDR3 runs from the conserved cysteine through the conserved F or W. D genes are given only for firm matches. Expanded clones get a size class; other rows say once, few or many, or leave the size out.

TGTGCCAGCAGTGAAAAGGGGATCCCGGGGGCCAACGTCCTGACTTTC CASSEKGIPGANVLTF TRBV2 - TRBJ2-6 -
TGTGCCAGCAGTACAGGGGTAGGTGGCTACACCTTC CASSTGVGGYTF TRBV12-3/TRBV12-4 TRBD1 TRBJ1-2 -
TGTGCCTGGAGTGGCGGGGGGCGAGCAAATCAGCCCCAGCATTTT CAWSGGGRANQPQHF TRBV30 - TRBJ1-5 -
TGTGCCAGCAGTTCCCCAGCCCAGTCCTATGGCTACACCTTC CASSSPAQSYGYTF TRBV28 - TRBJ1-2 -
TGTGCCAGCAGTGAACAGACACAGGTTTCCTACAATGAGCAGTTCTTC CASSEQTQVSYNEQFF TRBV2 - TRBJ2-1 -
TGTGCCAGCAGTTACTCCGGGACAGGGATCTACGAGCAGTACTTC CASSYSGTGIYEQYF TRBV6-2/TRBV6-3 TRBD1 TRBJ2-7 -
TGTGCCAGCAGCATGATCTCTGGGGCCAACGTCCTGACTTTC CASSMISGANVLTF TRBV5-6 - TRBJ2-6 -
TGTGCCAGCCTGGGACAGCAGAACACTGAAGCTTTCTTT CASLGQQNTEAFF TRBV7-2 TRBD1 TRBJ1-1 -
TGTGCCAGTTCCCGGGACTTCAGCGGGGATACGCAGTATTTT CASSRDFSGDTQYF TRBV6-5 - TRBJ2-3 -
TGTGCCATCAGTGACCGCGAGGGGGGCTCACCCCTCCACTTT CAISDREGGSPLHF TRBV10-3 - TRBJ1-6 -
TGTGCCAGCAGCTTAGTAGATCAGCGGCAAGAGACCCAGTACTTC CASSLVDQRQETQYF TRBV7-9 - TRBJ2-5 few
TGTGCCAGCAGCCGAACCCGGACAGTTCGGCAGCGCGGCTACACCTTC CASSRTRTVRQRGYTF TRBV3-1/TRBV3-2 - TRBJ1-2 -
TGTGCCAGCAGCCTACAGCGGGACTACACCTACAATGAGCAGTTCTTC CASSLQRDYTYNEQFF TRBV7-2 TRBD2 TRBJ2-1 -
TGTGCCAGCAGCTTGGAGCTAGCGCAAGAGCAGTACTTC CASSLELAQEQYF TRBV5-4 - TRBJ2-7 -
TGTGCCAGCTCACCAAACAGGGGGTCCAATGAGCAGTTCTTC CASSPNRGSNEQFF TRBV18 TRBD1 TRBJ2-1 -
TGTGCCAGCAGCGGACAGGGCCTCGCCTACGAGCAGTACTTC CASSGQGLAYEQYF TRBV6-5 TRBD1 TRBJ2-7 -
TGTGCCAGCAGCGACCTCGCGGGAGTCTACAATGAGCAGTTCTTC CASSDLAGVYNEQFF TRBV6-5 TRBD2 TRBJ2-1 -
TGTGCCAGCAGCCAAGAGTTGGGTTCGACGGGAGGGCCGTACGAGCAGTACTTC CASSQELGSTGGPYEQYF TRBV4-2 TRBD2 TRBJ2-7 -
TGTGCCATCAGTGGGAGGGGACAGGGGGCTTATGAGCAGTACTTC CAISGRGQGAYEQYF TRBV10-3 TRBD1 TRBJ2-7 -
TGTGCCAGCAGCTTGAGGGGAGGGGCCGGGGAGCTGTTTTTT CASSLRGGAGELFF TRBV7-9 TRBD2 TRBJ2-2 -
TGTGCCAGCAGCTTCTCCGGGTACGAGCAGTACTTC CASSFSGYEQYF TRBV5-5 - TRBJ2-7 -
TGTGCCAGCAGCTCGGACAGGGGCTCCTCCTACGAGCAGTACTTC CASSSDRGSSYEQYF TRBV11-2 TRBD1 TRBJ2-7 few
TGTGCCAGCAGCCCGCCGGGGGGCTCATTGACCTACGAGCAGTACTTC CASSPPGGSLTYEQYF TRBV7-9 - TRBJ2-7 -
TGCAGCGTGGGGACAGCTGGAAACACCATATATTTT CSVGTAGNTIYF TRBV29-1 TRBD1 TRBJ1-3 -
TGTGCCAGCAGCCAAGCAGGTCAACTCAATCAGCCCCAGCATTTT CASSQAGQLNQPQHF TRBV3-1/TRBV3-2 - TRBJ1-5 -
TGTGCCAGCAGCCGACTAGCGGGAGAGAGAACCTACAATGAGCAGTTCTTC CASSRLAGERTYNEQFF TRBV6-6 TRBD2 TRBJ2-1 -
TGTGCCAGCAGCTTGGAAGGGGCCGGGGAGCTGTTTTTT CASSLEGAGELFF TRBV5-4 - TRBJ2-2 -
TGTGCCAGCAGCTTCAGGGGGAGGGGCGTTGAGCAGTACTTC CASSFRGRGVEQYF TRBV7-2 - TRBJ2-7 -
TGTGCCACCGCCCTGGGATCTGGGTACGAGCAGTACTTC CATALGSGYEQYF TRBV19 - TRBJ2-7 -
TGTGCCAGTAGTATCTCGGCCTCCTCTGGAAACACCATATATTTT CASSISASSGNTIYF TRBV19 - TRBJ1-3 -
TGTGCCAGCAGTACGCGCAGGGATCTAGGCGAGCAGTACTTC CASSTRRDLGEQYF TRBV6-5 - TRBJ2-7 -
TGCGCCAGCAGCCAATCCTTAGGTAGCTACGAGCAGTACTTC CASSQSLGSYEQYF TRBV4-3 - TRBJ2-7 -
TGTGCCAGCAGGCCACTAGCGGGAGCAAATGAGCAGTTCTTC CASRPLAGANEQFF TRBV25-1 TRBD2 TRBJ2-1 -
TGTGCCAGCAGCTTACAGGGGGCCTACGAGCAGTACTTC CASSLQGAYEQYF TRBV7-2 TRBD1 TRBJ2-7 -
TGTGCCAGCAGTCACGTCTCCGGGGGCGCGGGGTATGGCTACACCTTC CASSHVSGGAGYGYTF TRBV7-2 - TRBJ1-2 -
TGTGCCAGCAGTTTACGAGACAGAGCTTTTATCGCCTACGAGCAGTACTTC CASSLRDRAFIAYEQYF TRBV28 - TRBJ2-7 -
TGTGCCAGCAGCTTCGGTTCTACCCAAGGAAACACCATATATTTT CASSFGSTQGNTIYF TRBV7-2 - TRBJ1-3 once
TGTGCCAGCAGCAAAACGAACTCCGAGCAGTACTTC CASSKTNSEQYF TRBV7-9 - TRBJ2-7 -
TGTGCTGCAGGAACGGAATGGGGGGCTTTCTTT CAAGTEWGAFF TRBV6-5 - TRBJ1-1 -
TGTGCCAGCAGCTTAGTACCGGGAGAAAAACTGTTTTTT CASSLVPGEKLFF TRBV7-2 - TRBJ1-4 few
TGTGCCAGCAGCTTAGGGGGTGGACCCGCCGGCTATGGCTACACCTTC CASSLGGGPAGYGYTF TRBV7-2 - TRBJ1-2 once